These T cell receptor beta chains were read from a single sample in a study of T cell responses to AZD1222 COVID-19 vaccine. Profiled with immunoSEQ multiplex PCR; TCRdb holds only in-frame clones, not every one. Of some 140,000 clones in the sample, 80% to 90% were seen once. Sequences were derived from peripheral blood, sampled on day 0 of MenACWY control vaccination. These TCRs come from an adult in good health. Each CDR3 is given with its conserved first and last residue. Each record gives: V gene, J gene, CDR3 protein.

>TRBV2|TRBJ1-5
CASSPQGYNQPQHF
>TRBV10-1|TRBJ1-2
CASSGSRGLGHNYGYTF
>TRBV6-5|TRBJ2-7
CASRNDHTGSYEQYF
>TRBV18|TRBJ1-3
CASSPPRQFSGNTIYF
>TRBV4-2|TRBJ1-4
CASSQDRASFATNEKLFF
>TRBV6-4|TRBJ2-1
CASSDTSGDYNEQFF
>TRBV6-6|TRBJ2-5
CASSPGTGGRETQYF
>TRBV15|TRBJ2-1
CATKAGTEYNEQFF
>TRBV28|TRBJ1-1
CASSPGAMNTEAFF
>TRBV6-2/TRBV6-3|TRBJ2-3
CASSHTGLGTDTQYF
>TRBV6-2/TRBV6-3|TRBJ2-3
CASSYSIFLTDTQYF
>TRBV25-1|TRBJ2-3
CATQLPGGDTQYF
>TRBV9|TRBJ1-2
CASSTNTLGGYGYTF
>TRBV4-1|TRBJ1-3
CASSRLTGVGNTIYF
>TRBV30|TRBJ1-5
CAWGRSDQPQHF
>TRBV3-1/TRBV3-2|TRBJ2-3
CASSQERRADTQYF
>TRBV11-2|TRBJ1-4
CASSLERGHGEKLFF
>TRBV5-1|TRBJ2-3
CASRDGRSSGRAEDTQYF
>TRBV19|TRBJ1-5
CASSIDREGASTQHF
>TRBV19|TRBJ2-3
CASSMGRGRDTQYF
>TRBV12-3/TRBV12-4|TRBJ1-2
CASSLVQGYTF
>TRBV24-1|TRBJ1-6
CATSDGVSPLHF
>TRBV18|TRBJ1-4
CASSPPGQGGEKLFF
>TRBV2|TRBJ1-4
CASSAEAEKLFF
>TRBV5-1|TRBJ2-1
CASSPWTSGRSHEQFF
>TRBV6-5|TRBJ1-2
CASSYVAGDRYGYTF
>TRBV24-1|TRBJ2-5
CATSDPAAGTGSQETQYF
>TRBV24-1|TRBJ2-1
CATSDPTSGRAGEQFF
>TRBV7-9|TRBJ2-2
CASSLSAGINTGELFF
>TRBV6-2/TRBV6-3|TRBJ2-1
CASSLGRGGSYNEQFF
>TRBV7-2|TRBJ2-2
CASSPRGVRTGELFF
>TRBV5-1|TRBJ1-2
CASSLPQGDYGYTF
>TRBV28|TRBJ2-5
CASRNPGTGDQETQYF
>TRBV5-5|TRBJ2-1
CASSLVASGSIEQFF
>TRBV7-6|TRBJ1-3
CASSLVAGYSGNTIYF
>TRBV19|TRBJ1-4
CASSPRGQISNEKLFF
>TRBV10-3|TRBJ1-5
CAISEVQGVDQPQHF
>TRBV5-8|TRBJ1-2
CASSLGDSLYGYTF
>TRBV7-2|TRBJ2-7
CASSLKGQSSYEQYF
>TRBV6-5|TRBJ2-7
CASSTGDRDYEQYF
>TRBV11-2|TRBJ1-2
CASSLDDRDNYGYTF
>TRBV4-3|TRBJ1-1
CASSSTGGYTEAFF
>TRBV19|TRBJ1-2
CASRQGALGGYTF
>TRBV14|TRBJ1-2
CASSQSVNYGYTF
>TRBV4-2|TRBJ2-7
CASSQDFGLAVPLEQYF
>TRBV28|TRBJ1-5
CASVPSAGENQPQHF
>TRBV18|TRBJ1-2
CASSRGGAGGYTF
>TRBV11-2|TRBJ2-5
CASSLWRQETQYF
>TRBV5-1|TRBJ1-1
CASSSQGTKNTEAFF
>TRBV7-2|TRBJ1-1
CASSPQGGDTEAFF
>TRBV2|TRBJ1-6
CASEGDRHYNSPLHF
>TRBV27|TRBJ2-2
CASSFKGRTGELFF
>TRBV6-5|TRBJ1-2
CASSYGTRNGYTF
>TRBV28|TRBJ1-4
CASSLTGGNEKLFF
>TRBV3-1/TRBV3-2|TRBJ1-1
CASSRNTEAFF
>TRBV14|TRBJ1-1
CASSQDGEPDTEAFF
>TRBV10-3|TRBJ1-2
CAINEGQGRRSSYTF